The entry that follows covers one T cell receptor (beta chain) sequence. Its target is unknown. The sample originates from a study of CD8 T cells in ankylosing spondylitis. Study conclusions and caveats: What appeared characteristic of ankylosing spondylitis blood was a TCR beta motif of under 10 highly homologous variants. Disease-associated clones were CD8+ and fairly uncommon in peripheral blood. Several of the motif variants were reported before in synovial fluid and blood from reactive arthritis.

Libraries for TCR beta were made by quantitative 5'-RACE with molecular barcodes. Each CDR3 protein gets one entry after TCRdb re-called the 5' RACE reads with MiXCR. The sample carries around 770,000 distinct CDR3 sequences, 10% to 15% recorded once. Germline lookup yields CDR1 MNHNS and CDR2 SASEGT. V lost 9 bases, J lost 6 bases, and 17 bases lay in between. This CDR3 contains 13 residues. The sequence was collected from a male donor with ankylosing spondylitis. Material for sequencing was blood, either unsorted or a sorted T cell fraction (not recorded which). V gene TRBV6-1 combines with J gene TRBJ1-2; D ambiguous. The CDR3 here is CASSAAGIHGYTF. For the CDR3, the DNA is TGTGCCAGTTCCGCTGCGGGGATACATGGCTACACCTTC.